The entry that follows covers one T cell receptor beta chain sequence. These data belong to a study of blood T cells in healthy people across ages. The use of a sample-barcoded 5' primer and a J-beta primer mix characterized a second PCR of 7 to 11 cycles. Using its own MiXCR run on the 5' RACE reads, TCRdb lists one record per CDR3 protein. The table shows 700,000 or so distinct CDR3 sequences, with about 24% occurring only once. With 11 bases clipped from V and 1 base from J, the junction kept 18 bases outside the gene matches. This CDR3 has 18 residues. Per germline, CDR1 MNHEY and CDR2 SMNVEV (reference sequence).

This chain uses TRBV27 with TRBJ2-1; 9 positions match TRBD2. This sequence originates from a man aged 65-85 years in good health. Sequencing was performed on blood. This chain's CDR3 is CASRNRPSGEGSYNEQFF. CDR3 DNA: TGTGCCTCCCGTAATAGGCCTAGCGGGGAGGGATCCTACAATGAGCAGTTCTTC.